This T cell receptor (beta chain) derives from a study of Ad26.COV2.S vaccination and SARS-CoV-2 variants. The study, taken as a whole, reports: Those who received the vaccine showed greater spike-specific TCR breadth than those given placebo. Vaccinees reportedly had broad spike-specific CD8+ and CD4+ T cell responses.

Trimming removed 5 bases from V and 14 bases from J; junction bases left unmatched: 12. Germline values: CDR1 SGHAT, CDR2 FQNNGV. This CDR3 spans 14 amino acids. Worth noting for this clone: What it binds is not known.

TCRdb's copy holds only in-frame clones and misses some; the assay was immunoSEQ multiplex PCR. Counted here are around 350,000 clones, about 90% occurring once; the ten biggest clones make up roughly 3.9%. The sample in question was peripheral blood, obtained after recovery from COVID-19. J is TRBJ2-1 and V is TRBV11-2; 10 bases map to TRBD2. The clonotype was recovered from a human donor who had recovered from COVID-19. This CDR3 is CASSALLAGSGEFF. For the CDR3, the DNA is TGTGCCAGCAGCGCGTTACTAGCGGGGTCCGGCGAGTTCTTC.